These T cell receptor beta chains were read from a single sample in a study of control samples from healthy donors and cancer patients. The table came from immunoSEQ multiplex PCR; TCRdb's copy has only in-frame clones and leaves some out. The sample contains over 150,000 clones, more than 90% of which appear only once. The specimen was blood. These receptors all come from a woman aged 35 to 49 in good health. Both conserved end residues are part of each CDR3. Each record gives: D gene, J gene, clone size, V gene, CDR3 protein, CDR3 DNA. A D gene is named only where the DNA matches it firmly. Clone size appears in some rows only: once, few, many, or a class for an expanded clone.

TRBD1 | TRBJ1-1 | - | TRBV5-6 | CASRYRGVNTEAFF | TGTGCCAGCAGGTACAGGGGTGTGAACACTGAAGCTTTCTTT
TRBD2 | TRBJ2-1 | - | TRBV5-4 | CASSPPGLGLREQFF | TGTGCCAGCAGCCCACCGGGACTAGGGTTGAGGGAGCAGTTCTTC
- | TRBJ2-5 | - | TRBV12-3/TRBV12-4 | CASSLGETQYF | TGTGCCAGCAGTTTGGGAGAGACCCAGTACTTC
- | TRBJ2-7 | - | TRBV2 | CASGPGRNSYEQYF | TGTGCCAGCGGCCCGGGACGGAACTCCTACGAGCAGTACTTC
- | TRBJ1-2 | - | TRBV5-1 | CASSFGLAGYGYTF | TGCGCCAGCAGCTTCGGCCTAGCTGGCTATGGCTACACCTTC
TRBD1 | TRBJ1-5 | - | TRBV20-1 | CSASFWTGGGYQPQHF | TGCAGTGCTAGTTTCTGGACAGGGGGGGGTTATCAGCCCCAGCATTTT
- | TRBJ2-7 | - | TRBV6-5 | CASIPQFSGEQYF | TGTGCCAGCATTCCGCAGTTCAGTGGCGAGCAGTACTTC
- | TRBJ1-2 | - | TRBV4-1 | CASSQPGSSNYGYTF | TGCGCCAGCAGCCAGCCGGGGTCATCTAACTATGGCTACACCTTC
- | TRBJ2-3 | - | TRBV6-5 | CASMGSGTDTQYF | TGTGCCAGCATGGGGAGTGGGACAGATACGCAGTATTTT
TRBD2 | TRBJ2-1 | - | TRBV7-9 | CASSTPLAGGSYSSYNEQFF | TGTGCCAGCAGCACCCCCCTAGCGGGGGGGTCTTACTCCTCCTACAATGAGCAGTTCTTC
- | TRBJ2-3 | medium-sized | TRBV6-6 | CASKVADTQYF | TGTGCCAGCAAAGTGGCAGATACGCAGTATTTT
- | TRBJ1-1 | once | TRBV7-6 | CASSLGDNTEAFF | TGTGCCAGCAGCTTAGGGGACAACACTGAAGCTTTCTTT
TRBD1 | TRBJ1-1 | - | TRBV6-5 | CASWGQPNTEAFF | TGTGCCAGCTGGGGACAGCCAAACACTGAAGCTTTCTTT